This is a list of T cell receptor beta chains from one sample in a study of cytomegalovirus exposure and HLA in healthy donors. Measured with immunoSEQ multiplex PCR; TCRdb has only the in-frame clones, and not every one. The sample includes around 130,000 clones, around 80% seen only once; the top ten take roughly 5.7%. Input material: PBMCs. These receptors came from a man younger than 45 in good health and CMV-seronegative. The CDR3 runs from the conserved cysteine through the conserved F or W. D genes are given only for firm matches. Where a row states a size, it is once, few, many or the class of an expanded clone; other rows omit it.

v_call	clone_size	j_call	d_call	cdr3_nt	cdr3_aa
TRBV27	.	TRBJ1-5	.	TGTGCCAGCAGCTCGATCTCGGGTTTGAGCAATCAGCCCCAGCATTTT	CASSSISGLSNQPQHF
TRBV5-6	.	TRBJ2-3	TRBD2	TGTGCCAGCAGCTCCTGGACTAGCGGGGCCAGCACAGATACGCAGTATTTT	CASSSWTSGASTDTQYF
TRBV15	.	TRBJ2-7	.	TGTGCCACCAGCAGAGAAGAGAGGGTTGCAGACGAGCAGTACTTC	CATSREERVADEQYF
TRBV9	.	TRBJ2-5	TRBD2	TGTGCCAGCAGCACGGGACTAGCGGGAGGAGAGGAGACCCAGTACTTC	CASSTGLAGGEETQYF
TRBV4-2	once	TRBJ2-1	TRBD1	TGTGCCAGCAGCCCAGAGGGACAGTACAATGAGCAGTTCTTC	CASSPEGQYNEQFF
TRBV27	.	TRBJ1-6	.	TGTGCCAGCAGTTTAGGGGCGGCAGGGAGGCATTCACCCCTCCACTTT	CASSLGAAGRHSPLHF
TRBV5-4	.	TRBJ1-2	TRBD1	TGTGCCAGCAGCTGGGGACAGGCAACTAACTATGGCTACACCTTC	CASSWGQATNYGYTF
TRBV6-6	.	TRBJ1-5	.	TGTGCCAGCAGTCGTAGCAATCAGCCCCAGCATTTT	CASSRSNQPQHF
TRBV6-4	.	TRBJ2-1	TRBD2	TGTGCCAGCAGTGACGGCGGGAGGGCCCTCGGTGAGCAGTTCTTC	CASSDGGRALGEQFF
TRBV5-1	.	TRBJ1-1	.	TGCGCCAGCAGCCTCACCCCGACTGTGAACGCTGAAGCTTTCTTT	CASSLTPTVNAEAFF
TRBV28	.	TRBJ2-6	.	TGTGCCAGCAAGGGGCCGCACTCTGGGGCCAACGTCCTGACTTTC	CASKGPHSGANVLTF
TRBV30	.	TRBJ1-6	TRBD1	TGTGCCTGCCAGGACAGGTTCAATTCACCCCTCCACTTT	CACQDRFNSPLHF
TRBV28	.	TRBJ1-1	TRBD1	TGTGCCAGCAGTTTGCAGGGGGCTTTGGGAAACACTGAAGCTTTCTTT	CASSLQGALGNTEAFF
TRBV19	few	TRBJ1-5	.	TGTGCCAGTAGTATAACCGGACAGAGCAATCAGCCCCAGCATTTT	CASSITGQSNQPQHF
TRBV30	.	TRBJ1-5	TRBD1	TGTGCCTGGAGTGTACGACGGGGACAGGGGATGTATAGCAATCAGCCCCAGCATTTT	CAWSVRRGQGMYSNQPQHF
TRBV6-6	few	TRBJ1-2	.	TGTGCCAGCAGTTCCAGGACGGGAGCTAACTATGGCTACACCTTC	CASSSRTGANYGYTF
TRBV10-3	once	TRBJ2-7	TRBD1	TGTGCCATCAGTGAGTCACAGGGGCCGGGCGAGCAGTACTTC	CAISESQGPGEQYF
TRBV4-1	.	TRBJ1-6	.	TGCGCCAGCAGCCGATTGGACAGTACGGCCCCCCTCCACTTT	CASSRLDSTAPLHF
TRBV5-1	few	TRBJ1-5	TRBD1	TGCGCCAGCAGCATAGGGACAGGAGCCTCCGGGGGCAATCAGCCCCAGCATTTT	CASSIGTGASGGNQPQHF
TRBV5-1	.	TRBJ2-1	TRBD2	TGCGCCAGCAGCTTGGCCCCGGGGGGGAATTACAATGAGCAGTTCTTC	CASSLAPGGNYNEQFF
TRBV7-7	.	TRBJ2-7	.	TGTGCTAGCAGCGTCCGACAAGGTCCCTCGGTCAACGAGCAGTACTTC	CASSVRQGPSVNEQYF
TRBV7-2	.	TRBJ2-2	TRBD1	TGTGCCAGCAGGCGACAGGGGAGTGAGAGGGAGCTGTTTTTT	CASRRQGSERELFF
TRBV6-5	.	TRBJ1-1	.	TGTGCCAGCAGTTACTGGGGGGGGGCTTTCTTT	CASSYWGGAFF
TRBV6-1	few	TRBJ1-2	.	TGTGCCAGCAGTGAAGTGCCTGAGGGCACGGATGGCTACACCTTC	CASSEVPEGTDGYTF
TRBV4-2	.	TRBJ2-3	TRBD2	TGTGCCAGCAGCCCTCTTGTAGCGGGGGGCACAGATACGCAGTATTTT	CASSPLVAGGTDTQYF
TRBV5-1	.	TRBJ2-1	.	TGCGCCAGCAGCTTGGGTCCGGTCAATGAGCAGTTCTTC	CASSLGPVNEQFF
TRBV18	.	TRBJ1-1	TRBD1	TGTGCCAGCTCCGTGGACAGGGAGAACACTGAAGCTTTCTTT	CASSVDRENTEAFF
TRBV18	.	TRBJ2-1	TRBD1	TGTGCCAGCTCACCAAGTTCAGGGGACAGGGGGCGCAGAGCGGGAAACAATGAGCAGTTCTTC	CASSPSSGDRGRRAGNNEQFF
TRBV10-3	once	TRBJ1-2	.	TGTGCCATCAGTGATGTTGCGGACTATGGCTACACCTTC	CAISDVADYGYTF
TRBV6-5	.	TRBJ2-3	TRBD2	TGTGCCAGCAGCCCACGGGGGGTGATAAATACGCAGTATTTT	CASSPRGVINTQYF
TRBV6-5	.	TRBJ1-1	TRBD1	TGTGCCAGCAGTCCGACAGGGGGCTGGTGGACTGAAGCTTTCTTT	CASSPTGGWWTEAFF
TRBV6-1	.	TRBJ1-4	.	TGTGCCAGCAGTGCCCAGACACAGCCTCTCGGTGAAAAACTGTTTTTT	CASSAQTQPLGEKLFF
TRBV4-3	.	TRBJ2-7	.	TGCGCCAGCAGCCAAGATCGAGGGTTCTCCTACGAGCAGTACTTC	CASSQDRGFSYEQYF
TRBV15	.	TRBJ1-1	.	TGTGCCACCAGCAGAGATCGAGAGGGACTCCCAGACACTGAAGCTTTCTTT	CATSRDREGLPDTEAFF
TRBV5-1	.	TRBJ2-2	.	TGCGCCAGCAGCTTCGCCGGGGAGCTGTTTTTT	CASSFAGELFF
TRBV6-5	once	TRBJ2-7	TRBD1	TGTGCCAGCAGACCTTGGGACAGCACGCCCGAGCAGTACTTC	CASRPWDSTPEQYF
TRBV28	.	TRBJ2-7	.	TGTGCCAGCAGTACCCGGGACAAGGGGACCTACGAGCAGTACTTC	CASSTRDKGTYEQYF
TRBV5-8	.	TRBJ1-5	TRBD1	TGTGCCAGCAGCCTCCACGGGACAGGGACAAGCAATCAGCCCCAGCATTTT	CASSLHGTGTSNQPQHF
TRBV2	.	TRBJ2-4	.	TGTGCCAGCAGAAGCCCGACCCAGGTGGTTTGCTTC	CASRSPTQVVCF
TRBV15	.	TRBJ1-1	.	TGTGCCACCAGCAGTCCCCGAGGTTATGGAATGAACACTGAAGCTTTCTTT	CATSSPRGYGMNTEAFF
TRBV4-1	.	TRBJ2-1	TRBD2	TGCGCCAGCAGCCACGATGGACTAGCGGAGCTGGGCGATGAGCAGTTCTTC	CASSHDGLAELGDEQFF
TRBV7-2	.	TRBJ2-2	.	TGTGCCAGCAGCTTAGTGGCTGGGCTGACCACCGGGGAGCTGTTTTTT	CASSLVAGLTTGELFF